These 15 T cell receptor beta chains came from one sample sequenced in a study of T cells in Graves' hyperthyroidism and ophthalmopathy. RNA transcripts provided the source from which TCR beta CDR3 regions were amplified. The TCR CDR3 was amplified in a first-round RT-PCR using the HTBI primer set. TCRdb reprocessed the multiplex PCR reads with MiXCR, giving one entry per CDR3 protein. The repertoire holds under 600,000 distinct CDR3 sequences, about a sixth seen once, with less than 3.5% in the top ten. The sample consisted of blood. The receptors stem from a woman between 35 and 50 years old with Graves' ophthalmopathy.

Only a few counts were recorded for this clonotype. CDR3 bases: TGTGCCTGGAGGGCCGGGACAGGCAAACTGTTTTTT. It codes for CAWRAGTGKLFF. The chain has TRBV30 and TRBJ1-4; TRBD1 agrees at 8 bases. The germline V gene has CDR1 GTSNPN and CDR2 SVGIG (reference sequence). Trimming took 3 bases from V and 11 from J; bases not matched to a gene: 5. This CDR3 has 12 amino acids.

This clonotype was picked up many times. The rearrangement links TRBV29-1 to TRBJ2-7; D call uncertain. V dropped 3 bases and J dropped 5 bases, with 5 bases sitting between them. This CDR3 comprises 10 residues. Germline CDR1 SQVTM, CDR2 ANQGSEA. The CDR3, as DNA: TGCAGCGTTGAGGTCGACGAGCAGTACTTC. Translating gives CSVEVDEQYF.

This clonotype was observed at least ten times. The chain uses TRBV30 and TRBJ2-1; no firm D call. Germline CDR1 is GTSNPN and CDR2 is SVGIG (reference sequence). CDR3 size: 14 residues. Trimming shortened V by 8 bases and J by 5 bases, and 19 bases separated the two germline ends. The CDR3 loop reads CAGTLFGQNNEQFF. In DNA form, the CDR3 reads TGTGCCGGAACGTTATTCGGTCAGAACAATGAGCAGTTCTTC.

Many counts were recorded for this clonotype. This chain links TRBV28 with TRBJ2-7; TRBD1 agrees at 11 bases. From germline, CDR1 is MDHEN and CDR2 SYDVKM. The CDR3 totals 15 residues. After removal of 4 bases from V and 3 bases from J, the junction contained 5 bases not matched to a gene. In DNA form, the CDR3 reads TGTGCCAGCAGTTCCCCCGGGACAGGGGGCTACGAGCAGTACTTC. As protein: CASSSPGTGGYEQYF.

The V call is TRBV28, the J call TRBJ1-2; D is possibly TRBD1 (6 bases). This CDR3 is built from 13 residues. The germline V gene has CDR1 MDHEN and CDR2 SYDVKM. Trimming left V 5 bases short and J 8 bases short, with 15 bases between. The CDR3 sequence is CASSPRQDRGYTF. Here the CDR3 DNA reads TGTGCCAGCAGTCCGAGACAGGATCGGGGCTACACCTTC.

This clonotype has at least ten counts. The CDR3 sequence is CASSSPGQGSTIPPDTQYF. The CDR3 DNA follows: TGTGCCAGCAGCTCGCCCGGACAGGGGTCGACAATACCCCCAGATACGCAGTATTTT. The V gene is TRBV12-3 or TRBV12-4, the J gene TRBJ2-3; 9 nucleotides align to TRBD1. The trim removed 6 bases at V and 4 bases at J, leaving 20 bases unmatched. The CDR3 extends over 19 amino acids.

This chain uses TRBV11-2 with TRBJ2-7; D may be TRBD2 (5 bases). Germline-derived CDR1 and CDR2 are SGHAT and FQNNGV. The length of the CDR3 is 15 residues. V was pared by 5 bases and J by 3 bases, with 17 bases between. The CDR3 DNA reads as TGTGCCAGCAGCCATGGGGTCGGGAAAATCTACGAGCAGTACTTC. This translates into CASSHGVGKIYEQYF.

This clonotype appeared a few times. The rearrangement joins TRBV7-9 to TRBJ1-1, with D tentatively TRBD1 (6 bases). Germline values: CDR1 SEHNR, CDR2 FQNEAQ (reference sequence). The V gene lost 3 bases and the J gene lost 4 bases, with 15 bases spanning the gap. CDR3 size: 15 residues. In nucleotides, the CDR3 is TGTGCCAGCAGCTTGGGGACGACAGGTCTCACTGAAGCTTTCTTT. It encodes CASSLGTTGLTEAFF. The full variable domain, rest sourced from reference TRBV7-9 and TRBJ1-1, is DTGVSQNPRHKITKRGQNVTFRCDPISEHNRLYWYRQTLGQGPEFLTYFQNEAQLEKSRLLSDRFSAERPKGSFSTLEIQRTEQGDSAMYLCASSLGTTGLTEAFFGQGTRLTVV.

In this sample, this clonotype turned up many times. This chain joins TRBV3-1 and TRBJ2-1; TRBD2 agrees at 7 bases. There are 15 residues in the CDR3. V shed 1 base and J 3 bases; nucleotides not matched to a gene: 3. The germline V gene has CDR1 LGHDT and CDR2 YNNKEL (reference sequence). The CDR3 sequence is CASSQGRGFYNEQFF. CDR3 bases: TGTGCCAGCAGCCAAGGGCGGGGGTTCTACAATGAGCAGTTCTTC.

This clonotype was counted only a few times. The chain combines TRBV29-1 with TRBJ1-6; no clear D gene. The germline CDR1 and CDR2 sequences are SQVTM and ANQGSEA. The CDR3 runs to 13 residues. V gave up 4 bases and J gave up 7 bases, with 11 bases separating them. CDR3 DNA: TGCAGCGTTGGTTATTCAGAAAATTCACCCCTCCACTTT. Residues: CSVGYSENSPLHF.

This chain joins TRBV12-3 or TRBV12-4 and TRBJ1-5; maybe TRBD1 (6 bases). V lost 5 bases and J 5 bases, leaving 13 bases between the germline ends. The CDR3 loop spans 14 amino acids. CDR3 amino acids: CASSPGTNYQPQHF. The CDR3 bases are TGTGCCAGCAGTCCCGGGACAAACTATCAGCCCCAGCATTTT.

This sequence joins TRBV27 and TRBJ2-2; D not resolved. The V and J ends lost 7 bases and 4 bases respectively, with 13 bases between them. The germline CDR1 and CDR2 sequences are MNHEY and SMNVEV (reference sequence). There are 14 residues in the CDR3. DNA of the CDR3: TGTGCCAGCAAGAGATCCACGGCCACCGGGGAGCTGTTTTTT. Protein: CASKRSTATGELFF.

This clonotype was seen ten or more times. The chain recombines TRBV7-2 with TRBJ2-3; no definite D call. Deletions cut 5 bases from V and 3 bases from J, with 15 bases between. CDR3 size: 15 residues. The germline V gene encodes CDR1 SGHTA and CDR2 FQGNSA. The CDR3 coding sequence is TGTGCCAGCAGCCGTATGGGATATAGGACAGATACGCAGTATTTT. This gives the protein CASSRMGYRTDTQYF.

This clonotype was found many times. CDR3 region: CSVQAGDIKDTQYF. CDR3 bases: TGCAGCGTCCAAGCGGGTGATATTAAAGATACGCAGTATTTT. The rearrangement joins TRBV29-1 to TRBJ2-3; the D gene is possibly TRBD2 (6 bases). V was cut by 6 bases and J by 5 bases, with 18 bases left in between. Germline CDR1 reads SQVTM; CDR2 reads ANQGSEA. The CDR3 contains 14 residues.

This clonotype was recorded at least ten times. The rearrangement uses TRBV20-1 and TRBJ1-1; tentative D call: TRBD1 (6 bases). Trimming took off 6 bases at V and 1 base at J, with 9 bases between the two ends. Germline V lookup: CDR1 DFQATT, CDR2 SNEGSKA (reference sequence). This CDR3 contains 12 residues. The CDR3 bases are TGCAGTGCCTCCAGGGGGAACACTGAAGCTTTCTTT. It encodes CSASRGNTEAFF.